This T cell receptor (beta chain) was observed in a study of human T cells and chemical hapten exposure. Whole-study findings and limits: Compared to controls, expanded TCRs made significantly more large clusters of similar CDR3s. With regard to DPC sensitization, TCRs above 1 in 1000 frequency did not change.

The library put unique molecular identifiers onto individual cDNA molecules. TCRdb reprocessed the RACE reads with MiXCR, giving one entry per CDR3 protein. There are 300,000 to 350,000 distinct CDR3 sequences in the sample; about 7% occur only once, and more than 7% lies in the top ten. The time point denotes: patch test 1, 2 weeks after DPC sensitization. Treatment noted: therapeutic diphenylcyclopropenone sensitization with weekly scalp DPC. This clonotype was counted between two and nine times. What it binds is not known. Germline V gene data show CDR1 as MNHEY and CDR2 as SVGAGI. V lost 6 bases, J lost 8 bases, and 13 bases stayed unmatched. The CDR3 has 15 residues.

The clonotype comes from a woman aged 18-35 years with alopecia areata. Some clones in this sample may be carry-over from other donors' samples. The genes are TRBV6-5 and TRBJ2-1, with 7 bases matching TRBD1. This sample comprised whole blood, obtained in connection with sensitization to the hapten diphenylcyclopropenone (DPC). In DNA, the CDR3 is TGTGCCAGCAGCCACAGGGGACGAGCGAGCGATGAGCAGTTCTTC. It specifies CASSHRGRASDEQFF.